What follows are 11 T cell receptor beta chains derived from one specimen sequenced in a study of T cells expressing NK-cell markers. Each CDR3 protein gets one entry in TCRdb, which reprocessed the 5' RACE reads and gives no DNA. Found here are about 450,000 distinct CDR3 sequences; the top ten clones hold 7.3%. The specimen sequenced was blood T cells: a sorted CD56 or NKG2C T cell subset, CD4+ or CD8+ T cells, or bulk PBMC T cells (not recorded which). These receptors were collected from a woman aged 18-70 years in good health.

The J gene is TRBJ2-1, the V gene TRBV6-5. Germline V gene data show CDR1 as MNHEY and CDR2 as SVGAGI. The CDR3 spans 13 residues. The CDR3 reads CASSYSKLNEQFF.

This chain uses TRBV4-1 with TRBJ1-2; TCRdb outputs TRBD1, but without DNA this stays unchecked. This CDR3 has 16 residues. CDR1 and CDR2 from the germline V gene are MGHRA and YSYEKL. CDR3 loop: CASSQAGARGDYGYTF.

The chain combines TRBV7-8 with TRBJ2-2; TCRdb reports TRBD2, a call that lacks DNA to check it against. Germline CDR1 reads SGHVS; CDR2 reads FQNEAQ. The CDR3 is made up of 16 amino acids. CDR3 loop: CASSLFGLARTGELFF.

The chain employs TRBV29-1 and TRBJ2-7; the TCRdb D gene call, TRBD1, has no DNA to confirm it. CDR3 length: 13 residues. CDR1 is SQVTM, CDR2 ANQGSEA, per germline. CDR3 sequence reads: CSGTGGQNGEQYF.

The chain recombines TRBV15 with TRBJ1-6; TCRdb gives TRBD1 as the D gene, but with no DNA this cannot be confirmed. The germline gives CDR1 LNHNV, CDR2 YYDKDF (reference sequence). The CDR3 is 17 residues long. CDR3 protein: CATSSRLQGRYNSPLHF.

The chain uses TRBV7-7 and TRBJ2-5; there is no DNA to check the TCRdb D call of TRBD2. Germline V CDR1 and CDR2: SSHAT, FNYEAQ (reference sequence). This CDR3 contains 15 residues. CDR3 loop: CASSLTSGVVETQYF.

J is TRBJ2-1 and V is TRBV6-2 or TRBV6-3. The germline gives CDR1 MNHEY, CDR2 SVGEGT. The CDR3 covers 13 residues. The CDR3 protein is CASSPIIYNEQFF.

This chain uses TRBV6-2 or TRBV6-3 with TRBJ2-7; TCRdb picks TRBD2, but there is no DNA to check that call. CDR1 and CDR2 (germline): MNHEY, SVGEGT. The CDR3 has 15 amino acids. The CDR3 here is CASSPRLAPSYEQYF.

CDR3 loop: CASSLGSYNSPLHF. The chain is built from TRBV7-2 and TRBJ1-6. Germline V gene data show CDR1 as SGHTA and CDR2 as FQGNSA. The length of the CDR3 is 14 residues. The full variable domain, its missing parts supplied by reference TRBV7-2 and TRBJ1-6, is GAGVSQSPSNKVTEKGKDVELRCDPISGHTALYWYRQSLGQGLEFLIYFQGNSAPDKSGLPSDRFSAERTGGSVSTLTIQRTQQEDSAVYLCASSLGSYNSPLHFGNGTRLTVT.

V and J are TRBV11-2 and TRBJ2-7; with no DNA, the TCRdb D assignment of TRBD2 cannot be verified. The CDR3 extends over 17 amino acids. Germline-derived CDR1 and CDR2 are SGHAT and FQNNGV. The CDR3 sequence: CASSLQPGLAGVYEQYF.

The chain has TRBV5-5 and TRBJ2-1; TCRdb designates TRBD2, a call that cannot be tested without DNA. The CDR3 covers 17 residues. CDR1 is SGHKS, CDR2 YYEKEE, per germline (reference sequence). CDR3 residues: CASSLGPTSGSVNEQFF.